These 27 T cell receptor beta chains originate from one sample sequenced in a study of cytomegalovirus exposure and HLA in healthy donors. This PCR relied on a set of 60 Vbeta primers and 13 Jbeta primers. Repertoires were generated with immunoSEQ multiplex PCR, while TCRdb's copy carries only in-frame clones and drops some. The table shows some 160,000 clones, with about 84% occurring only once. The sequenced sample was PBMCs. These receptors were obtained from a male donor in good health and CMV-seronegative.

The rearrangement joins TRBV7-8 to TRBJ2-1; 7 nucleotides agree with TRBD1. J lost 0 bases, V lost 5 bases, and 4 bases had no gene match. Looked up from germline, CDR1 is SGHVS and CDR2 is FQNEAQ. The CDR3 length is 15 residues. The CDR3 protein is CASSPGGSSYNEQFF. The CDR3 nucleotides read TGTGCCAGCAGCCCAGGGGGAAGCTCCTACAATGAGCAGTTCTTC.

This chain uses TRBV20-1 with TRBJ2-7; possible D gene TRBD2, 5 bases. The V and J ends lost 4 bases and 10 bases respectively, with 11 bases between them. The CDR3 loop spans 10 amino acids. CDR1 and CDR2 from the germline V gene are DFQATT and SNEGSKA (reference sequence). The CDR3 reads CSAKGLLQYF. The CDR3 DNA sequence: TGCAGTGCTAAAGGACTCCTACAGTACTTC.

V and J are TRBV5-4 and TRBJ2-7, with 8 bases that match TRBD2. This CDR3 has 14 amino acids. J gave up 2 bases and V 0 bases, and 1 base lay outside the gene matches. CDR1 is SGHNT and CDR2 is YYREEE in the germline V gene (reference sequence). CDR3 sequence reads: CASSLGGGPYEQYF. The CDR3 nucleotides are TGTGCCAGCAGCTTGGGCGGGGGGCCCTACGAGCAGTACTTC.

CDR3 sequence reads: CASSLEGARNEQFF. The CDR3 DNA follows: TGTGCCAGCAGCCTAGAGGGAGCGCGCAATGAGCAGTTCTTC. The chain carries TRBV9 and TRBJ2-1, with D possibly being TRBD2 (5 bases). In germline, CDR1 is SGDLS, CDR2 YYNGEE. CDR3 size: 14 residues. The V gene lost 4 bases and the J gene lost 6 bases, with 14 bases spanning the gap.

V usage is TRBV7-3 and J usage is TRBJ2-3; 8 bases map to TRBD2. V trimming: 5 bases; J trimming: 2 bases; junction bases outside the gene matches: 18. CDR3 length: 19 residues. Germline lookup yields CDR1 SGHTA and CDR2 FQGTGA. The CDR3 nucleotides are TGTGCCAGCAGCCCCCTGGGTATTAGCGGGGTGACGGACACAGATACGCAGTATTTT. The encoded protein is CASSPLGISGVTDTDTQYF.

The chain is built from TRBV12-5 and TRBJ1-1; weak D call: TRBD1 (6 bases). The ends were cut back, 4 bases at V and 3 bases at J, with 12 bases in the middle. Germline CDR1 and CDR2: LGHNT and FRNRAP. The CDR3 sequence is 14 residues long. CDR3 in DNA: TGTGCTAGTGGTTCCCCGGGACACCACACTGAAGCTTTCTTT. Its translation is CASGSPGHHTEAFF.

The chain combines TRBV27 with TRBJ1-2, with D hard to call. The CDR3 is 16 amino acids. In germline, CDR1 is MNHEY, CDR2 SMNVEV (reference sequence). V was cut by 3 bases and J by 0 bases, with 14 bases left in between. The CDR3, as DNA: TGTGCCAGCAGTTTGAGGCCCGCGCCGGCTAACTATGGCTACACCTTC. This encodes CASSLRPAPANYGYTF.

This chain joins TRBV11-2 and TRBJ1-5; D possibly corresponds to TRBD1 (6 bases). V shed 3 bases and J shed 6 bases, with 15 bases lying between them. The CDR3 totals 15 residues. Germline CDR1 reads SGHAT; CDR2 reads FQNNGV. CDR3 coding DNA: TGTGCCAGCAGCTTGGGCCGGGACACTATTCAGCCCCAGCATTTT. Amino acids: CASSLGRDTIQPQHF.

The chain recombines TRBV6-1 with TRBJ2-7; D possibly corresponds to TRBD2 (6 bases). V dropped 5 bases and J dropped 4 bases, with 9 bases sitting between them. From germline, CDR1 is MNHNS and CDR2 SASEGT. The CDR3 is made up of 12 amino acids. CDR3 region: CASSIRGYEQYF. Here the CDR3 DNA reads TGTGCCAGCAGTATCCGGGGGTACGAGCAGTACTTC.

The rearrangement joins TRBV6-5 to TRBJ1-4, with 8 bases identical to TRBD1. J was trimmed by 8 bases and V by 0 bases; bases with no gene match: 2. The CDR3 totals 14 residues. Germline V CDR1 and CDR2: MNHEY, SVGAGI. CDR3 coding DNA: TGTGCCAGCAGTTACTCGACAGGGGCGGAAAAACTGTTTTTT. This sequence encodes CASSYSTGAEKLFF.

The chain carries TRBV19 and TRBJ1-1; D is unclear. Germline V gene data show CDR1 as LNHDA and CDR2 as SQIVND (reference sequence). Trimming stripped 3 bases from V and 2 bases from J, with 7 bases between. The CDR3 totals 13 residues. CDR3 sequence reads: CASSIPGNTEAFF. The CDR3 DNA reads TGTGCCAGTAGTATCCCGGGAAACACTGAAGCTTTCTTT.

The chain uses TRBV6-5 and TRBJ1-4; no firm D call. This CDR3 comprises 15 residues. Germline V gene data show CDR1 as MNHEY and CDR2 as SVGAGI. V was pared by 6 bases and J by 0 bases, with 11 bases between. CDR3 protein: CASRRLDATNEKLFF. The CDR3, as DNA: TGTGCCAGCAGACGACTTGATGCAACTAATGAAAAACTGTTTTTT.

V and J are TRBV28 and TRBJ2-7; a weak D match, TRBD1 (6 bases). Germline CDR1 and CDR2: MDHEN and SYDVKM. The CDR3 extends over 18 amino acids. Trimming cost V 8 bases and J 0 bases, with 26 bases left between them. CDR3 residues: CASSRDIYQFQSSYEQYF. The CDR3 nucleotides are TGTGCCAGCTCAAGGGACATCTACCAATTTCAGAGCTCCTACGAGCAGTACTTC.

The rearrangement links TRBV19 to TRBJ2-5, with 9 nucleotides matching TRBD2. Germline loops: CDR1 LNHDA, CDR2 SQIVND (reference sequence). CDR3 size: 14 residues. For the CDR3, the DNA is TGTGCGAGTCTCCCCGTAGCGGGAGTGGGGACCCAGTACTTC. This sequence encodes CASLPVAGVGTQYF. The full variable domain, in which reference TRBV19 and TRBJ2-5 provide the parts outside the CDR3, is DGGITQSPKYLFRKEGQNVTLSCEQNLNHDAMYWYRQDPGQGLRLIYYSQIVNDFQKGDIAEGYSVSREKKESFPLTVTSAQKNPTAFYLCASLPVAGVGTQYFGPGTRLLVL.

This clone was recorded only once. The CDR3, as DNA: TGTGCCAGAAGATATGAGGGGTCTTGCGGGGGGTACGAGCAGTACTTC. Translating gives CARRYEGSCGGYEQYF. V is TRBV5-3 and J is TRBJ2-7, with 8 bases that match TRBD2. TRBV5-3 is known as an ORF, though its function is uncertain. The length of the CDR3 is 16 residues. The junction had 14 bases not matched to a gene; V was cut back by 5 bases and J by 4 bases.

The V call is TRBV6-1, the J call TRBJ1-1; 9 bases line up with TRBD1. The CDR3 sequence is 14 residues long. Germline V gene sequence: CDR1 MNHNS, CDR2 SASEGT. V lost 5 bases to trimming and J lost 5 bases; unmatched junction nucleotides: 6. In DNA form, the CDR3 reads TGTGCCAGCAGTCAGACAGGGGGATATACTGAAGCTTTCTTT. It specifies CASSQTGGYTEAFF.

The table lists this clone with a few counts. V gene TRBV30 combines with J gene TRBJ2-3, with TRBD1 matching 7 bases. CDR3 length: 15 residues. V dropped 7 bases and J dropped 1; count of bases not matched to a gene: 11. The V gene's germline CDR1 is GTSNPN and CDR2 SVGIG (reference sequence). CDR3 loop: CALATGTAGTDTQYF. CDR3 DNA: TGTGCCTTAGCAACCGGGACAGCTGGCACAGATACGCAGTATTTT. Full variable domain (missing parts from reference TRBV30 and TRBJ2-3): SQTIHQWPATLVQPVGSPLSLECTVEGTSNPNLYWYRQAAGRGLQLLFYSVGIGQISSEVPQNLSASRPQDRQFILSSKKLLLSDSGFYLCALATGTAGTDTQYFGPGTRLTVL.

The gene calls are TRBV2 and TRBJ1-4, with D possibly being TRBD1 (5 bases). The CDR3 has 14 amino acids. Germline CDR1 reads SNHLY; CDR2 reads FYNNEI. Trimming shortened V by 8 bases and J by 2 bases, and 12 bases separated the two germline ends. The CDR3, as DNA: TGTGCCAGCCGAACCCGGGGGACTAATGAAAAACTGTTTTTT. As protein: CASRTRGTNEKLFF.

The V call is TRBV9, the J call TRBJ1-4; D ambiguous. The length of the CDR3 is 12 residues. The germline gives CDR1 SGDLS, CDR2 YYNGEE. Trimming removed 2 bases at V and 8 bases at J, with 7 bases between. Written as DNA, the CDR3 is TGTGCCAGCAGCGTGGCCCCCGAAAAACTGTTTTTT. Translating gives CASSVAPEKLFF. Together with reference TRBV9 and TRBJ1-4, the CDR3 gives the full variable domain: DSGVTQTPKHLITATGQRVTLRCSPRSGDLSVYWYQQSLDQGLQFLIQYYNGEERAKGNILERFSAQQFPDLHSELNLSSLELGDSALYFCASSVAPEKLFFGSGTQLSVL.

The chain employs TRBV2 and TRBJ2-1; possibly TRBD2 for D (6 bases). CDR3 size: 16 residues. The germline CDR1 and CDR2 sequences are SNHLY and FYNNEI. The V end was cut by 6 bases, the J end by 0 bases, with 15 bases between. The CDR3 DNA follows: TGTGCCAGCAGGGGATATAGCGGAAGCTCCTACAATGAGCAGTTCTTC. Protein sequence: CASRGYSGSSYNEQFF.

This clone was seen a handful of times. The CDR3 sequence: CASSLTSGTDTQYF. CDR3 DNA sequence: TGTGCCAGCAGCTTGACTAGCGGGACAGATACGCAGTATTTT. The chain links TRBV5-4 to TRBJ2-3; 9 nucleotides agree with TRBD2. J lost 3 bases, V lost 1 base, and 0 bases had no gene match. Germline loops: CDR1 SGHNT, CDR2 YYREEE (reference sequence). This CDR3 contains 14 residues.

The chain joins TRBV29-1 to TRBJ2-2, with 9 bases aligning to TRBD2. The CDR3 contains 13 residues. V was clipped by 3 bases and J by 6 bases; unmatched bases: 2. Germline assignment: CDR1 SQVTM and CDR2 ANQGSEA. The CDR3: CSVEVAGAGELFF. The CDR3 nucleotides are TGCAGCGTTGAGGTAGCGGGAGCCGGGGAGCTGTTTTTT.

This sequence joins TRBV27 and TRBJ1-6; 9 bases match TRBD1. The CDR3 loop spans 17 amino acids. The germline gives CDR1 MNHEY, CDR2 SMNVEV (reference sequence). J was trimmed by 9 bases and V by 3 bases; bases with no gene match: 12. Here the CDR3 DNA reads TGTGCCAGCAGTTTCCGGGACAGGGCTCTCACTGGTTCACCCCTCCACTTT. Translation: CASSFRDRALTGSPLHF.

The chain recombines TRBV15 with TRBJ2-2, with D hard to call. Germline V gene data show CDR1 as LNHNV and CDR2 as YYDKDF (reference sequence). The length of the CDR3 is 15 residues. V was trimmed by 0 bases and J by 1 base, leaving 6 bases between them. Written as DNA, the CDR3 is TGTGCCACCAGCAGAGATAGAGGGAACACCGGGGAGCTGTTTTTT. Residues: CATSRDRGNTGELFF.

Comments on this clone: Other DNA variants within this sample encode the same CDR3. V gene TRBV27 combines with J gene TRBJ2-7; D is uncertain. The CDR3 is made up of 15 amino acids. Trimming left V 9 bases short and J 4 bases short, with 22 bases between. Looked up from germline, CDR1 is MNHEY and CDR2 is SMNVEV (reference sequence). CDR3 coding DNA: TGTGCCAGTTGTTTCAAGGAGAAGCCGGCATACGAGCAGTACTTC. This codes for CASCFKEKPAYEQYF.

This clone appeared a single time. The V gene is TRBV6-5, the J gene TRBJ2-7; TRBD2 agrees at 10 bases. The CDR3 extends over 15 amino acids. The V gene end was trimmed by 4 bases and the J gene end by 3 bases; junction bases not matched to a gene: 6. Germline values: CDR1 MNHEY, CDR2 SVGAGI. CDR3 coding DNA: TGTGCCAGCAGTTTAGGGACTAGCGTATACTACGAGCAGTACTTC. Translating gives CASSLGTSVYYEQYF.

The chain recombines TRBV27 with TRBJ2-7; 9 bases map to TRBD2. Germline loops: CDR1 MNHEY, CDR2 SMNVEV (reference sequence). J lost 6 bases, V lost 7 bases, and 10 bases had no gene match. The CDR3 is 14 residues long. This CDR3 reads CASIGRGGQGEQYF. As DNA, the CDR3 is TGTGCCAGCATAGGGCGGGGGGGCCAGGGCGAGCAGTACTTC.